The 4 T cell receptor beta chains reported below all come from one sample, sequenced in a study of T cell responses to AZD1222 COVID-19 vaccine (dated by TCRdb to 2020 to 2023). The intended sense of this specimen's time point label: baseline before first vaccination. The sample's treatment or condition label, in plain terms: meningococcal conjugate vaccine given as trial control. The library came from the immunoSEQ multiplex PCR assay. TCRdb took over this immuneACCESS table, retaining in-frame rearrangements with V and J assigned. Such tables are incomplete; in checked studies, under half of the missing clones stem from an unresolved V gene, and the remainder is unexplained. Present in this sample are 120,000 or so clones, around 89% of which were seen just once. Together, the top ten hold approximately 10% of the sample. The sample consisted of peripheral blood, taken on day 0 of MenACWY control vaccination. Receptor source: an adult in good health.

The rearrangement links TRBV28 to TRBJ1-2; D uncertain. The CDR3 contains 13 residues. Trimming took off 5 bases at V and 4 bases at J, with 11 bases between the two ends. CDR1 is MDHEN and CDR2 is SYDVKM in the germline V gene. The CDR3 region is CASSPPPPYGYTF. The DNA of the CDR3 is TGTGCCAGCAGTCCCCCACCCCCCTATGGCTACACCTTC.

The V gene is TRBV6-2 or TRBV6-3, the J gene TRBJ1-4, with a tentative D call TRBD1 (6 bases). Germline assignment: CDR1 MNHEY and CDR2 SVGEGT. The CDR3 spans 16 residues. Between the trimmed V and J ends, which lost 2 bases and 5 bases, there was a span of 15 bases. The CDR3 here is CASSYRRTDKNEKLFF. The CDR3 DNA is TGTGCCAGCAGTTACCGCAGGACAGACAAGAATGAAAAACTGTTTTTT.

The rearrangement joins TRBV12-3 or TRBV12-4 to TRBJ2-1; a possible D gene is TRBD2 (5 bases). CDR3 length equals 12 residues. V was cut by 6 bases and J by 6 bases, with 9 bases left in between. CDR3 amino acids: CASRRTANEQFF. The CDR3 DNA reads TGTGCCAGCAGACGGACTGCCAATGAGCAGTTCTTC.

The chain recombines TRBV5-4 with TRBJ2-2; weak D call: TRBD1 (5 bases). CDR3 size: 15 residues. V lost 3 bases and J lost 6, with 15 bases in between. Germline V gene lookup returns CDR1 SGHNT and CDR2 YYREEE (reference sequence). The DNA of the CDR3 is TGTGCCAGCAGCTCTGGACAACCGGGCTCCGGGGAGCTGTTTTTT. Its protein product is CASSSGQPGSGELFF.